Sequencing of this T cell receptor beta chain was carried out in a study of cytomegalovirus exposure and HLA in healthy donors. Study results and limitations: A later analysis revealed that TCR association rates differed between HLA loci, peaking at DRB1 and bottoming out at HLA-C. In a later analysis, a missense DCLRE1C variant was linked to TCR beta V- and J-gene trimming.

Germline CDR1 is MDHEN and CDR2 is SYDVKM. Trimming pared 8 bases from V and 4 bases from J, leaving 17 bases between. There are 14 residues in the CDR3. Primers included in the PCR were 60 Vbeta and 13 Jbeta primers. Here immunoSEQ multiplex PCR was the method, and the copy in TCRdb shows in-frame clones only, minus some. The sample contains about 90,000 clones, over 55% of which appear only once. Notes on this clone: Its cognate antigen is unknown.

This clonotype was obtained from a woman in her forties or fifties in good health and CMV-seropositive. Specimen: PBMCs. The J gene is TRBJ1-2, the V gene TRBV28; D gene unclear. The CDR3 DNA reads as TGTGCCAGCTATAACAGCGGGAGTTCCTATGGCTACACCTTC. Amino acid sequence: CASYNSGSSYGYTF.